Listed below are T cell receptor beta chains from one sample, sequenced in a study of T cells after posttransplantation cyclophosphamide. Here immunoSEQ multiplex PCR was the method, and the copy in TCRdb shows in-frame clones only, minus some. There are 7,000 to 10,000 clones in the sample; 98% occur only once, and approximately 0.25% lies in the top ten. Sequencing used naive CD8+ T cells sorted from PBMCs. These receptors all come from a man in his fifties in good health, CMV-negative, and a related stem cell transplant donor. Both conserved end residues are part of each CDR3. A D gene is named only where the DNA matches it firmly. The size of a clone is reported for some rows only, either as once, few or many, or as a class for expanded clones.

J gene: TRBJ2-2
clone size: once
D gene: TRBD2
V gene: TRBV7-6
CDR3 protein: CASSLIWGAGGVVSENTGELFF
CDR3 DNA: TGTGCCAGCAGCCTCATCTGGGGTGCGGGGGGCGTAGTGAGTGAGAACACCGGGGAGCTGTTTTTT

J gene: TRBJ1-1
clone size: once
D gene: -
V gene: TRBV7-9
CDR3 protein: CASSFGDTEAFF
CDR3 DNA: TGTGCCAGCAGCTTTGGAGACACTGAAGCTTTCTTT

J gene: TRBJ1-3
clone size: -
D gene: TRBD1
V gene: TRBV5-1
CDR3 protein: CASTKTPGGNTIYF
CDR3 DNA: TGCGCCAGCACCAAGACCCCAGGGGGTAACACCATATATTTT

J gene: TRBJ2-1
clone size: -
D gene: -
V gene: TRBV5-1
CDR3 protein: CASSIGTEQFF
CDR3 DNA: TGCGCCAGCAGCATAGGGACAGAGCAGTTCTTC

J gene: TRBJ1-5
clone size: -
D gene: -
V gene: TRBV7-9
CDR3 protein: CASSITGPGVQPQHF
CDR3 DNA: TGTGCCAGCAGCATAACGGGGCCAGGGGTTCAGCCCCAGCATTTT

J gene: TRBJ2-2
clone size: -
D gene: TRBD1
V gene: TRBV27
CDR3 protein: CASSPSYRGANTGELFF
CDR3 DNA: TGTGCCAGCAGCCCATCCTACAGGGGGGCGAACACCGGGGAGCTGTTTTTT

J gene: TRBJ2-2
clone size: once
D gene: -
V gene: TRBV18
CDR3 protein: CASSPPQGGTGELFF
CDR3 DNA: TGTGCCAGCTCACCACCGCAGGGAGGCACCGGGGAGCTGTTTTTT

J gene: TRBJ2-1
clone size: -
D gene: TRBD2
V gene: TRBV7-9
CDR3 protein: CASRFGTIQTYNEQFF
CDR3 DNA: TGTGCCAGCAGGTTCGGGACTATACAAACCTACAATGAGCAGTTCTTC

J gene: TRBJ2-1
clone size: -
D gene: TRBD2
V gene: TRBV19
CDR3 protein: CASSRRAGGLYNEQFF
CDR3 DNA: TGTGCCAGTAGTAGGAGAGCGGGGGGGCTCTACAATGAGCAGTTCTTC

J gene: TRBJ1-2
clone size: -
D gene: -
V gene: TRBV2
CDR3 protein: CASSPISLDGYTF
CDR3 DNA: TGTGCCAGCAGTCCCATTTCTTTAGATGGCTACACCTTC

J gene: TRBJ2-7
clone size: -
D gene: TRBD2
V gene: TRBV6-6
CDR3 protein: CASSQLGLAGDEQYF
CDR3 DNA: TGTGCCAGCAGTCAACTTGGACTAGCGGGAGACGAGCAGTACTTC

J gene: TRBJ2-4
clone size: -
D gene: -
V gene: TRBV6-4
CDR3 protein: CASTKGVDKNIQYF
CDR3 DNA: TGTGCCAGCACTAAGGGAGTAGACAAAAACATTCAGTACTTC

J gene: TRBJ2-5
clone size: -
D gene: TRBD2
V gene: TRBV7-2
CDR3 protein: CASSQGLGLAGGREQYF
CDR3 DNA: TGTGCCAGCAGCCAAGGACTGGGGCTAGCGGGAGGCAGGGAGCAGTACTTC

J gene: TRBJ2-1
clone size: -
D gene: -
V gene: TRBV25-1
CDR3 protein: CASRGNEQFF
CDR3 DNA: TGTGCCAGCCGGGGCAATGAGCAGTTCTTC

J gene: TRBJ2-4
clone size: -
D gene: TRBD1
V gene: TRBV27
CDR3 protein: CASSPGQGWGLAKNIQYF
CDR3 DNA: TGTGCCAGCAGCCCCGGACAGGGGTGGGGGCTAGCCAAAAACATTCAGTACTTC

J gene: TRBJ2-1
clone size: -
D gene: TRBD2
V gene: TRBV9
CDR3 protein: CASSAPSGLAGDVNEQFF
CDR3 DNA: TGTGCCAGCAGCGCGCCCTCGGGACTAGCAGGAGACGTCAATGAGCAGTTCTTC

J gene: TRBJ2-3
clone size: -
D gene: TRBD2
V gene: TRBV27
CDR3 protein: CASSLETSGGIGPDTQYF
CDR3 DNA: TGTGCCAGCAGTTTAGAGACTAGCGGGGGGATCGGCCCAGATACGCAGTATTTT

J gene: TRBJ2-5
clone size: -
D gene: TRBD2
V gene: TRBV25-1
CDR3 protein: CASRTSGTFGSGETQYF
CDR3 DNA: TGTGCCAGTCGGACTAGCGGGACGTTCGGCTCGGGAGAGACCCAGTACTTC

J gene: TRBJ1-3
clone size: -
D gene: -
V gene: TRBV27
CDR3 protein: CASRLGVSGNTIYF
CDR3 DNA: TGTGCCAGTCGTCTGGGAGTCTCTGGAAACACCATATATTTT

J gene: TRBJ1-1
clone size: -
D gene: TRBD1
V gene: TRBV5-4
CDR3 protein: CASSNRDRGQSEAFF
CDR3 DNA: TGTGCCAGCAGCAACCGGGACAGGGGGCAAAGTGAAGCTTTCTTT

J gene: TRBJ1-5
clone size: -
D gene: -
V gene: TRBV6-7
CDR3 protein: CASSYFSGVHNQPQHF
CDR3 DNA: TGTGCCAGCAGTTACTTCTCGGGGGTTCACAATCAGCCCCAGCATTTT

J gene: TRBJ2-1
clone size: -
D gene: -
V gene: TRBV30
CDR3 protein: CAWESGRYNEQFF
CDR3 DNA: TGTGCCTGGGAGAGCGGGCGTTACAATGAGCAGTTCTTC

J gene: TRBJ2-3
clone size: -
D gene: TRBD2
V gene: TRBV5-1
CDR3 protein: CASSPLGTSGSLFTDTQYF
CDR3 DNA: TGCGCCAGCAGCCCTCTCGGGACTAGCGGGAGTCTGTTCACAGATACGCAGTATTTT

J gene: TRBJ1-4
clone size: -
D gene: TRBD1
V gene: TRBV7-2
CDR3 protein: CASSLVSGTGTEKLFF
CDR3 DNA: TGTGCCAGCAGCTTAGTTTCGGGGACAGGGACGGAAAAACTGTTTTTT

J gene: TRBJ1-4
clone size: -
D gene: -
V gene: TRBV19
CDR3 protein: CASSPRTETNEKLFF
CDR3 DNA: TGTGCCAGTAGTCCCAGGACAGAGACAAATGAAAAACTGTTTTTT

J gene: TRBJ2-7
clone size: -
D gene: -
V gene: TRBV27
CDR3 protein: CASSLSRGTVVFEQYF
CDR3 DNA: TGTGCCAGCAGTTTATCCCGGGGGACAGTTGTTTTCGAGCAGTACTTC

J gene: TRBJ2-4
clone size: -
D gene: TRBD2
V gene: TRBV27
CDR3 protein: CASSAGREGTKNIQYF
CDR3 DNA: TGTGCCAGCTCCGCGGGCAGGGAGGGGACCAAAAACATTCAGTACTTC

J gene: TRBJ1-5
clone size: -
D gene: TRBD1
V gene: TRBV30
CDR3 protein: CAWGQENSNQPQHF
CDR3 DNA: TGTGCCTGGGGACAGGAGAATAGCAATCAGCCCCAGCATTTT

J gene: TRBJ1-5
clone size: -
D gene: -
V gene: TRBV5-8
CDR3 protein: CASRPLGDSNQPQHF
CDR3 DNA: TGTGCCAGCAGGCCTTTAGGGGATAGCAATCAGCCCCAGCATTTT

J gene: TRBJ2-1
clone size: -
D gene: TRBD1
V gene: TRBV11-2
CDR3 protein: CASSLVADRGSSYNEQFF
CDR3 DNA: TGTGCCAGCAGCTTAGTGGCAGACAGGGGAAGCTCCTACAATGAGCAGTTCTTC

J gene: TRBJ2-7
clone size: -
D gene: TRBD1
V gene: TRBV27
CDR3 protein: CASSYNDRVEQYF
CDR3 DNA: TGTGCCAGCAGTTACAATGACAGGGTCGAGCAGTACTTC

J gene: TRBJ2-7
clone size: -
D gene: -
V gene: TRBV5-6
CDR3 protein: CASSLELRVTYEQYF
CDR3 DNA: TGTGCCAGCAGCTTGGAATTGAGGGTCACTTACGAGCAGTACTTC

J gene: TRBJ1-2
clone size: -
D gene: TRBD1
V gene: TRBV7-2
CDR3 protein: CASSLHPGQGADYGYTF
CDR3 DNA: TGTGCCAGCAGCCTTCATCCGGGACAGGGGGCTGACTATGGCTACACCTTC

J gene: TRBJ2-3
clone size: -
D gene: -
V gene: TRBV19
CDR3 protein: CASSIDGVGTDTQYF
CDR3 DNA: TGTGCCAGTAGTATAGACGGGGTTGGGACAGATACGCAGTATTTT

J gene: TRBJ2-7
clone size: -
D gene: -
V gene: TRBV9
CDR3 protein: CASSVGGSFEQYF
CDR3 DNA: TGTGCCAGCAGCGTAGGGGGCTCTTTCGAGCAGTACTTC

J gene: TRBJ1-1
clone size: -
D gene: TRBD1
V gene: TRBV7-9
CDR3 protein: CASSRGGANTEAFF
CDR3 DNA: TGTGCCAGCAGCCGAGGGGGCGCGAACACTGAAGCTTTCTTT

J gene: TRBJ2-2
clone size: -
D gene: TRBD2
V gene: TRBV19
CDR3 protein: CASSIGSVAGRETGELFF
CDR3 DNA: TGTGCCAGTAGTATAGGGTCGGTAGCGGGAAGGGAAACCGGGGAGCTGTTTTTT

J gene: TRBJ2-2
clone size: few
D gene: -
V gene: TRBV10-1
CDR3 protein: CASSEFTSSGELFF
CDR3 DNA: TGCGCCAGCAGTGAATTTACTAGTTCCGGGGAGCTGTTTTTT

J gene: TRBJ2-7
clone size: -
D gene: TRBD2
V gene: TRBV7-9
CDR3 protein: CASSFETGGEQYF
CDR3 DNA: TGTGCCAGCAGCTTTGAAACGGGGGGAGAGCAGTACTTC

J gene: TRBJ2-1
clone size: -
D gene: TRBD2
V gene: TRBV19
CDR3 protein: CASSVGLAGGNEQFF
CDR3 DNA: TGTGCCAGTAGTGTAGGACTAGCGGGTGGCAATGAGCAGTTCTTC

J gene: TRBJ1-4
clone size: -
D gene: TRBD1
V gene: TRBV29-1
CDR3 protein: CSVESGTGVEKLFF
CDR3 DNA: TGCAGCGTTGAGTCCGGGACAGGGGTTGAAAAACTGTTTTTT

J gene: TRBJ2-5
clone size: -
D gene: TRBD2
V gene: TRBV6-5
CDR3 protein: CASSYTSGSPLETQYF
CDR3 DNA: TGTGCCAGCAGTTACACTAGCGGGAGCCCTTTGGAGACCCAGTACTTC

J gene: TRBJ2-5
clone size: once
D gene: TRBD2
V gene: TRBV7-7
CDR3 protein: CASSHRLAERETQYF
CDR3 DNA: TGTGCCAGCAGCCACAGACTAGCGGAGAGGGAGACCCAGTACTTC

J gene: TRBJ2-7
clone size: -
D gene: TRBD2
V gene: TRBV9
CDR3 protein: CASNDGAGYEQYF
CDR3 DNA: TGTGCCAGCAACGACGGAGCGGGGTACGAGCAGTACTTC

J gene: TRBJ2-7
clone size: -
D gene: -
V gene: TRBV27
CDR3 protein: CASSEKQGFYEQYF
CDR3 DNA: TGTGCCAGCAGTGAAAAACAGGGTTTCTACGAGCAGTACTTC

J gene: TRBJ1-4
clone size: -
D gene: -
V gene: TRBV4-3
CDR3 protein: CASSQEAVPLTATNEKLFF
CDR3 DNA: TGCGCCAGCAGCCAAGAAGCGGTCCCCCTTACTGCAACTAATGAAAAACTGTTTTTT

J gene: TRBJ2-1
clone size: -
D gene: -
V gene: TRBV15
CDR3 protein: CATSREPSVRSAYNEQFF
CDR3 DNA: TGTGCCACCAGCAGAGAGCCTAGCGTTAGGAGTGCCTACAATGAGCAGTTCTTC

J gene: TRBJ2-1
clone size: -
D gene: TRBD1
V gene: TRBV5-3
CDR3 protein: CARSYRGSNNEQFF
CDR3 DNA: TGTGCCAGAAGCTACAGGGGCTCGAACAATGAGCAGTTCTTC

J gene: TRBJ2-3
clone size: once
D gene: -
V gene: TRBV12-5
CDR3 protein: CASAPGTTSTDTQYF
CDR3 DNA: TGTGCTAGTGCCCCTGGAACTACTAGTACAGATACGCAGTATTTT

J gene: TRBJ1-6
clone size: -
D gene: -
V gene: TRBV19
CDR3 protein: CASSAEQGSASPLHF
CDR3 DNA: TGTGCCAGTAGTGCCGAACAGGGTTCGGCTTCACCCCTCCACTTT

J gene: TRBJ1-1
clone size: once
D gene: TRBD1
V gene: TRBV19
CDR3 protein: CASWTGQGAMNTEAFF
CDR3 DNA: TGTGCCAGTTGGACGGGACAGGGGGCAATGAACACTGAAGCTTTCTTT

J gene: TRBJ2-7
clone size: -
D gene: -
V gene: TRBV5-6
CDR3 protein: CASSLIRGEQYF
CDR3 DNA: TGTGCCAGCAGCTTGATCAGGGGCGAGCAGTACTTC

J gene: TRBJ1-5
clone size: -
D gene: -
V gene: TRBV19
CDR3 protein: CASTPAGLQPQHF
CDR3 DNA: TGTGCCAGTACTCCAGCGGGGTTACAGCCCCAGCATTTT